Listed below are T cell receptor beta chains from one sample, sequenced in a study of T cell changes during pregnancy in multiple sclerosis. Here immunoSEQ multiplex PCR was the method, and the copy in TCRdb shows in-frame clones only, minus some. The sample lists under 30,000 clones; around 89% were seen once. The input for sequencing was CD8+ T cells from peripheral blood mononuclear cells, taken after pregnancy. The source of these receptors is a female donor with multiple sclerosis, enrolled in a pregnancy study. Both conserved end residues are part of each CDR3. Each record gives: V gene, J gene, D gene, clone size, CDR3 protein, CDR3 DNA. A D gene is named only where the DNA matches it firmly. The size field is filled for only some rows; it gives once, few, many or a size class.

v_call: TRBV6-1
j_call: TRBJ2-2
d_call: TRBD2
clone_size: NA
cdr3_aa: CASSEGGSTGELFF
cdr3_nt: TGTGCCAGCAGTGAGGGGGGGAGCACCGGGGAGCTGTTTTTT

v_call: TRBV27
j_call: TRBJ2-1
d_call: NA
clone_size: once
cdr3_aa: CASSLLGTGGYNEQFF
cdr3_nt: TGTGCCAGCAGTCTACTTGGGACCGGGGGATACAATGAGCAGTTCTTC

v_call: TRBV6-5
j_call: TRBJ2-5
d_call: NA
clone_size: NA
cdr3_aa: CASRPLGRETQYF
cdr3_nt: TGTGCCAGCAGACCCCTAGGGAGGGAGACCCAGTACTTC

v_call: TRBV10-2
j_call: TRBJ2-7
d_call: TRBD1
clone_size: NA
cdr3_aa: CASSEVWDSSYEQYF
cdr3_nt: TGCGCCAGCAGTGAGGTTTGGGACAGCTCCTACGAGCAGTACTTC

v_call: TRBV27
j_call: TRBJ1-3
d_call: TRBD1
clone_size: few
cdr3_aa: CASSLTQGRGNTIYF
cdr3_nt: TGTGCCAGCAGTTTAACACAGGGGCGGGGAAACACCATATATTTT

v_call: TRBV13
j_call: TRBJ1-2
d_call: TRBD1
clone_size: few
cdr3_aa: CASSFGQAYGYTF
cdr3_nt: TGTGCCAGCAGCTTCGGACAGGCCTATGGCTACACCTTC

v_call: TRBV11-2
j_call: TRBJ2-7
d_call: NA
clone_size: NA
cdr3_aa: CASSLSEALEQYF
cdr3_nt: TGTGCCAGCAGCTTAAGCGAAGCCCTCGAGCAGTACTTC

v_call: TRBV18
j_call: TRBJ1-1
d_call: NA
clone_size: NA
cdr3_aa: CASSPGRGLIGTEAFF
cdr3_nt: TGTGCCAGCTCACCGGGCAGGGGATTAATCGGCACTGAAGCTTTCTTT

v_call: TRBV4-1
j_call: TRBJ1-1
d_call: NA
clone_size: few
cdr3_aa: CASSQVGSEAFF
cdr3_nt: TGCGCCAGCAGCCAAGTCGGTTCTGAAGCTTTCTTT

v_call: TRBV6-6
j_call: TRBJ2-7
d_call: TRBD2
clone_size: NA
cdr3_aa: CASGGVKSSYEQYF
cdr3_nt: TGTGCCAGCGGGGGGGTTAAGTCCAGCTACGAGCAGTACTTC

v_call: TRBV11-2
j_call: TRBJ2-7
d_call: TRBD1
clone_size: NA
cdr3_aa: CASTGTGGPYEQYF
cdr3_nt: TGTGCCAGCACCGGGACAGGGGGTCCCTACGAGCAGTACTTC

v_call: TRBV5-1
j_call: TRBJ2-1
d_call: TRBD1
clone_size: NA
cdr3_aa: CASSLEKGAYNEQFF
cdr3_nt: TGCGCCAGCAGCTTGGAAAAGGGGGCGTATAATGAGCAGTTCTTC

v_call: TRBV27
j_call: TRBJ2-5
d_call: NA
clone_size: NA
cdr3_aa: CASREGLQETQYF
cdr3_nt: TGTGCCAGCAGGGAGGGGCTCCAAGAGACCCAGTACTTC

v_call: TRBV13
j_call: TRBJ1-2
d_call: TRBD1
clone_size: once
cdr3_aa: CASSGGGYGYTF
cdr3_nt: TGTGCCAGCTCAGGGGGTGGCTATGGCTACACCTTC

v_call: TRBV25-1
j_call: TRBJ2-1
d_call: TRBD1
clone_size: NA
cdr3_aa: CASSAATGVEFF
cdr3_nt: TGTGCCAGCAGTGCCGCGACAGGGGTGGAGTTCTTC

v_call: TRBV7-9
j_call: TRBJ1-2
d_call: TRBD1
clone_size: NA
cdr3_aa: CASSPGDRYYGYTF
cdr3_nt: TGTGCCAGCAGCCCCGGGGACAGATATTATGGCTACACCTTC

v_call: TRBV4-3
j_call: TRBJ1-1
d_call: TRBD1
clone_size: NA
cdr3_aa: CASSQDLRTGPMNTEAFF
cdr3_nt: TGCGCCAGCAGCCAGGATTTACGGACAGGACCCATGAACACTGAAGCTTTCTTT

v_call: TRBV5-1
j_call: TRBJ2-7
d_call: TRBD2
clone_size: NA
cdr3_aa: CASSYREGVMYEQYF
cdr3_nt: TGCGCCAGCAGCTACCGGGAGGGCGTTATGTACGAGCAGTACTTC

v_call: TRBV4-3
j_call: TRBJ2-7
d_call: NA
clone_size: NA
cdr3_aa: CASSQDSGTYEQYF
cdr3_nt: TGCGCCAGCAGCCAAGATTCCGGTACCTACGAGCAGTACTTC

v_call: TRBV4-3
j_call: TRBJ2-1
d_call: NA
clone_size: NA
cdr3_aa: CASSQDQSGLYYNEQFF
cdr3_nt: TGCGCCAGCAGCCAAGATCAGTCAGGGCTATACTACAATGAGCAGTTCTTC

v_call: TRBV19
j_call: TRBJ2-4
d_call: TRBD1
clone_size: NA
cdr3_aa: CASSIYQGEAKNIQYF
cdr3_nt: TGTGCCAGTAGTATATATCAGGGGGAAGCCAAAAACATTCAGTACTTC

v_call: TRBV4-3
j_call: TRBJ2-1
d_call: TRBD2
clone_size: few
cdr3_aa: CASSQSTSGDYNEQFF
cdr3_nt: TGCGCCAGCAGCCAATCGACTAGCGGAGATTACAATGAGCAGTTCTTC

v_call: TRBV28
j_call: TRBJ2-1
d_call: NA
clone_size: NA
cdr3_aa: CASSLLANSYNEQFF
cdr3_nt: TGTGCCAGCAGTCTTCTAGCGAACTCCTACAATGAGCAGTTCTTC

v_call: TRBV7-7
j_call: TRBJ2-1
d_call: NA
clone_size: NA
cdr3_aa: CASSLRTDTGNEQFF
cdr3_nt: TGTGCTAGCAGCTTACGGACTGACACCGGCAATGAGCAGTTCTTC

v_call: TRBV6-5
j_call: TRBJ2-3
d_call: NA
clone_size: NA
cdr3_aa: CASQGVGPTDTQYF
cdr3_nt: TGTGCCAGCCAAGGGGTAGGGCCCACAGATACGCAGTATTTT

v_call: TRBV4-3
j_call: TRBJ2-1
d_call: TRBD2
clone_size: NA
cdr3_aa: CASSQDLELAAYNEQFF
cdr3_nt: TGCGCCAGCAGCCAAGATCTCGAACTAGCGGCCTACAATGAGCAGTTCTTC

v_call: TRBV11-3
j_call: TRBJ1-5
d_call: TRBD1
clone_size: NA
cdr3_aa: CASSSGQVGIFIRNQPQHF
cdr3_nt: TGTGCCAGCAGCTCCGGACAGGTGGGGATTTTTATACGCAATCAGCCCCAGCATTTT

v_call: TRBV29-1
j_call: TRBJ2-7
d_call: NA
clone_size: NA
cdr3_aa: CSVHSSSYEQYF
cdr3_nt: TGCAGCGTCCACAGCAGCTCCTACGAGCAGTACTTC

v_call: TRBV7-6
j_call: TRBJ2-5
d_call: TRBD2
clone_size: NA
cdr3_aa: CASSLPGRLAGGPGETQYF
cdr3_nt: TGTGCCAGCAGCCTCCCGGGTAGACTAGCGGGAGGGCCGGGGGAGACCCAGTACTTC

v_call: TRBV11-2
j_call: TRBJ2-7
d_call: NA
clone_size: NA
cdr3_aa: CASSLEGAYEQYF
cdr3_nt: TGTGCCAGCAGCTTAGAGGGAGCCTACGAGCAGTACTTC